These T cell receptor beta chains were read from a single sample in a study of identical twins. TCRdb re-called the 5' RACE reads through MiXCR, storing one row per CDR3 protein. In the table there are around 1.7 million distinct CDR3 sequences, around 29% of which are singletons. The sample taken for sequencing was cord blood. The receptors come from a newborn girl in good health. Both conserved end residues are part of each CDR3. The D gene is left open where the match is weak. Where a row states a size, it is once, few, many or the class of an expanded clone; other rows omit it.

v_call,clone_size,d_call,j_call,cdr3_aa,cdr3_nt
TRBV20-1,few,.,TRBJ2-7,CSARDLRGSYEQYF,TGCAGTGCTAGAGATCTTAGGGGCTCCTACGAGCAGTACTTC
TRBV28,.,TRBD2,TRBJ2-5,CASSLRTSGQQETQYF,TGTGCCAGCAGTTTGCGGACTAGCGGGCAGCAAGAGACCCAGTACTTC
TRBV20-1,once,.,TRBJ1-3,CSARADGSTIYF,TGCAGTGCTAGAGCGGACGGAAGCACCATATATTTT
TRBV7-9,.,.,TRBJ2-7,CASSLGLDSSYNEQYF,TGTGCCAGCAGCTTAGGCCTTGACAGCTCCTACAATGAGCAGTACTTC
TRBV6-1,.,.,TRBJ1-1,CASGPAPNTEAFF,TGTGCCAGCGGGCCTGCCCCGAACACTGAAGCTTTCTTT
TRBV12-3/TRBV12-4,few,TRBD2,TRBJ2-1,CASSSSGGNYNEQFF,TGTGCCAGCAGTTCCTCGGGGGGGAATTACAATGAGCAGTTCTTC
TRBV24-1,few,TRBD1,TRBJ2-3,CATSDPRQGSTDTQYF,TGTGCCACCAGTGATCCAAGACAGGGGAGCACAGATACGCAGTATTTT
TRBV6-2/TRBV6-3,.,TRBD2,TRBJ2-2,CASTPGLAGPGELFF,TGTGCCAGCACCCCTGGACTAGCGGGGCCCGGGGAGCTGTTTTTT
TRBV5-1,.,.,TRBJ2-3,CASSLVWPDTQYF,TGCGCCAGCAGCTTGGTTTGGCCCGATACGCAGTATTTT
TRBV7-9,.,.,TRBJ2-7,CASTLPQSSYEQYF,TGTGCCAGCACCCTCCCACAAAGCTCCTACGAGCAGTACTTC
TRBV20-1,few,TRBD2,TRBJ2-3,CSARPNIRTSFTDTQYF,TGCAGTGCTAGACCTAATATTAGGACTAGCTTTACAGATACGCAGTATTTT
TRBV6-2/TRBV6-3,.,.,TRBJ1-4,CASTTGRATNEKLFF,TGTGCCAGCACCACCGGCCGGGCCACCAATGAAAAACTGTTTTTT
TRBV10-3,.,TRBD2,TRBJ2-7,CAISAEREVSEQYF,TGTGCCATCAGTGCGGAGCGGGAGGTAAGCGAGCAGTACTTC
TRBV3-1,few,TRBD1,TRBJ2-5,CASSRRQGIYQETQYF,TGTGCCAGCAGCCGTAGACAGGGAATCTACCAAGAGACCCAGTACTTC
TRBV10-3,once,TRBD2,TRBJ2-1,CATRLAGVDSSYNEQFF,TGTGCCACCAGACTAGCGGGGGTGGACAGCTCCTACAATGAGCAGTTCTTC
TRBV24-1,.,.,TRBJ1-1,CATSDLLGRSSWGGTEAFF,TGTGCCACCAGTGATTTGCTGGGCAGGAGCTCGTGGGGAGGCACTGAAGCTTTCTTT
TRBV7-9,few,TRBD1,TRBJ2-7,CASTQGATRDRGGEQYF,TGTGCCAGCACCCAAGGTGCAACCCGGGACAGGGGAGGCGAGCAGTACTTC
TRBV29-1,.,TRBD2,TRBJ2-7,CSIGTSGNNEQYF,TGCAGCATCGGGACTAGCGGGAACAATGAGCAGTACTTC